The 23 T cell receptor beta chains presented below share a single source sample, sequenced in a study of vaccination effects on CD4 cells after COVID-19. Antigen specificity for these receptors is unknown. After expansion with viral peptide pools in the ViraFEST assay, antigen-specific CD4+ T cells were sequenced. Subsequent to a culture period of 10 to 11 days, CD4+ T cells were isolated. People in the vaccine group had not been infected with SARS-CoV-2 before, and their nucleocapsid antibodies were negative. Generated by immunoSEQ multiplex PCR, the TCRdb table keeps only in-frame clones and is missing some. The sample lists about 73,000 clones, 65% to 75% occurring once. The sequencing here drew on CD4+ T cells from PBMCs cultured with HCoV-NL63 spike peptides, taken before COVID-19 vaccination. These receptors all come from a human donor who received a COVID-19 vaccine.

The chain links TRBV6-1 to TRBJ1-5; D unclear. The CDR3 runs to 14 residues. V gave up 1 base and J gave up 4 bases, with 8 bases separating them. Per the germline V gene, CDR1 is MNHNS and CDR2 is SASEGT. Here the CDR3 reads CASSEETENQPQHF. The CDR3 nucleotides are TGTGCCAGCAGTGAAGAGACTGAGAATCAGCCCCAGCATTTT.

This clone was recorded once. The chain recombines TRBV3-1 (or the pseudogene TRBV3-2) with TRBJ2-5; D might be TRBD1 or TRBD2, each matching 7 bases. This CDR3 is built from 16 residues. V was shortened by 1 base and J by 5 bases, with 17 bases between the two germline ends. In germline, CDR1 is LGHDT, CDR2 YNNKEL (reference sequence). CDR3 nucleotide sequence: TGTGCCAGCAGCCAAGGATGGTCAGGGGGAGGGGAGACCCAGTACTTC. It encodes CASSQGWSGGGETQYF.

The genes are TRBV27 and TRBJ1-6; 11 bases align to TRBD1. The CDR3 has 21 residues. With 4 bases clipped from V and 0 bases from J, the junction kept 14 bases outside the gene matches. In germline, CDR1 is MNHEY, CDR2 SMNVEV (reference sequence). CDR3 protein: CASSSGTGGSTPSSYNSPLHF. The DNA for the CDR3 is TGTGCCAGCAGTTCAGGGACAGGGGGTTCAACACCGAGCTCCTATAATTCACCCCTCCACTTT.

V is TRBV4-3 and J is TRBJ1-3; D call uncertain. The CDR3 has 16 residues. In germline, CDR1 is LGHNA, CDR2 YSLEER. Trimming stripped 0 bases from V and 0 bases from J, with 9 bases between. The CDR3 nucleotides read TGCGCCAGCAGCCAAGAGCCCCCGAGCTCTGGAAACACCATATATTTT. Protein product: CASSQEPPSSGNTIYF.

V usage is TRBV18 and J usage is TRBJ1-6; perhaps TRBD1 as D (5 bases). Trimming removed 4 bases at V and 7 bases at J, with 23 bases between. The germline gives CDR1 KGHSH, CDR2 LQKENI. The CDR3 runs 18 residues. CDR3 in DNA: TGTGCCAGCTCACTAAGAACCCTTGGGCAGGGTAGCAATTCACCCCTCCACTTT. It is translated as CASSLRTLGQGSNSPLHF.

CDR3 protein: CASSIDRGGDTQYF. CDR3 DNA: TGTGCCAGTAGTATAGACAGGGGCGGAGATACGCAGTATTTT. The rearrangement uses TRBV19 and TRBJ2-3; D is perhaps TRBD1 (6 bases). Germline CDR1 is LNHDA and CDR2 is SQIVND (reference sequence). The CDR3 covers 14 residues. The V gene lost 0 bases and the J gene lost 5 bases, with 9 bases spanning the gap.

The chain employs TRBV5-1 and TRBJ1-2, with D possibly being TRBD1 (6 bases). This CDR3 is 15 amino acids long. V dropped 0 bases and J dropped 0 bases, with 9 bases sitting between them. The germline gives CDR1 SGHRS, CDR2 YFSETQ. The CDR3 DNA follows: TGCGCCAGCAGCTTGGGAGGGGGGCCTAACTATGGCTACACCTTC. It yields the protein CASSLGGGPNYGYTF.

J is TRBJ1-5 and V is TRBV4-1, with D possibly TRBD1 on 6 matching bases. Germline V gives CDR1 MGHRA, CDR2 YSYEKL. Trimming removed 0 bases from V and 3 bases from J, with 12 bases in between. This CDR3 region has 16 residues. CDR3 sequence: CASSQEGGLNNQPQHF. In nucleotides, the CDR3 is TGCGCCAGCAGCCAAGAGGGGGGGCTTAACAATCAGCCCCAGCATTTT.

This clone was seen a few times. This CDR3 is CASSFDSSPLHF. CDR3 coding DNA: TGTGCCAGCAGCTTTGACAGTTCACCCCTCCACTTT. The chain combines TRBV7-9 with TRBJ1-6, with D maybe TRBD1 (5 bases). Trimming took 3 bases from V and 9 from J, leaving 6 bases between them. Germline V CDR1 and CDR2: SEHNR, FQNEAQ (reference sequence). The CDR3 extends over 12 amino acids.

This clone was counted a few times. V and J are TRBV6-5 and TRBJ1-1, with TRBD1 identical over 7 bases. After removal of 6 bases from V and 7 bases from J, the junction contained 8 bases not matched to a gene. The CDR3 consists of 13 residues. Germline V gene lookup returns CDR1 MNHEY and CDR2 SVGAGI. The CDR3 region has the DNA TGTGCCAGCAGCCGACAGGGACTGGGTGAAGCTTTCTTT. Translating it yields CASSRQGLGEAFF.

This clone has just one count. V and J are TRBV6-5 and TRBJ2-5, with a possible D match to TRBD2 (7 bases). The V end lost 7 bases, the J end lost 0 bases, and 15 bases lay between the germline ends. CDR1 is MNHEY, CDR2 SVGAGI, per germline. The CDR3 is 15 residues long. This CDR3 reads CASTPRGGYQETQYF. In nucleotides, the CDR3 is TGTGCCAGCACCCCAAGGGGGGGGTACCAAGAGACCCAGTACTTC.

This chain uses TRBV4-1 with TRBJ2-6; either TRBD1 or TRBD2 may fit D (6 bases each). Germline loops: CDR1 MGHRA, CDR2 YSYEKL. CDR3 length equals 17 residues. The V and J ends lost 1 base and 2 bases respectively, with 12 bases between them. CDR3 bases: TGCGCCAGCAGCCAAGGTCAGGGGAGGACTGGGGCCAACGTCCTGACTTTC. This gives the protein CASSQGQGRTGANVLTF.

CDR3: CASSLGIGTDTQYF. In DNA form, the CDR3 reads TGCGCCAGCAGCTTGGGTATCGGCACAGATACGCAGTATTTT. The chain uses TRBV5-1 and TRBJ2-3; D remains unclear. V gave up 0 bases and J gave up 1 base, with 6 bases separating them. Germline V gene data show CDR1 as SGHRS and CDR2 as YFSETQ. The CDR3 has 14 residues.

This sequence joins TRBV18 and TRBJ2-5, with D hard to call. The CDR3 is 13 amino acids. Trimming shortened V by 0 bases and J by 3 bases, and 5 bases separated the two germline ends. CDR1 and CDR2 (germline): KGHSH, LQKENI. The CDR3 spells CASSPPAEETQYF. In nucleotides, the CDR3 is TGTGCCAGCTCACCACCAGCAGAAGAGACCCAGTACTTC. Drawing the rest from reference TRBV18 and TRBJ2-5, the complete variable domain is NAGVMQNPRHLVRRRGQEARLRCSPMKGHSHVYWYRQLPEEGLKFMVYLQKENIIDESGMPKERFSAEFPKEGPSILRIQQVVRGDSAAYFCASSPPAEETQYFGPGTRLLVL.

This chain joins TRBV2 and TRBJ1-6, with D maybe TRBD1 (6 bases). CDR1 and CDR2 (germline): SNHLY, FYNNEI. V lost 6 bases to trimming and J lost 6 bases, with 9 bases between them. The CDR3 is 13 amino acids. The CDR3 nucleotides are TGTGCCAGCAGCCAGGACAGTAATTCACCCCTCCACTTT. Its protein is CASSQDSNSPLHF.

The rearrangement links TRBV7-8 to TRBJ2-2; 7 bases match TRBD2. Germline V gene sequence: CDR1 SGHVS, CDR2 FQNEAQ. This CDR3 is 20 amino acids long. Trimming cost V 5 bases and J 0 bases; bases outside gene matches: 18. Written as DNA, the CDR3 is TGTGCCAGCAGCCCACGCCTTTTCCGGGCGGGGGAACCGAACACCGGGGAGCTGTTTTTT. Translation gives CASSPRLFRAGEPNTGELFF.

V is TRBV25-1 and J is TRBJ2-3; TRBD2 might be the D (5 bases). V lost 3 bases and J 4 bases, leaving 14 bases between the germline ends. The CDR3 length is 15 residues. Germline CDR1 is MGHDK and CDR2 is SYGVNS. For the CDR3, the DNA is TGTGCCAGCAGTGACCGCTGGGGAGCTCCAGATACGCAGTATTTT. Protein product: CASSDRWGAPDTQYF.

In this sample, this clone turned up once. The chain has TRBV5-6 and TRBJ2-5; tentatively, D is TRBD1 or TRBD2 (5 bases each). Germline CDR1 is SGHDT and CDR2 is YYEEEE. V lost 2 bases to trimming and J lost 4 bases, with 12 bases between them. The CDR3 totals 14 residues. The CDR3 sequence: CASSFSGTPETQYF. The CDR3 region has the DNA TGTGCCAGCAGCTTTTCCGGGACCCCAGAGACCCAGTACTTC.

The V and J genes are TRBV6-5 and TRBJ1-4; TRBD1 aligns across 8 bases. The ends lost 5 bases at V and 10 bases at J; junction bases unmatched: 12. CDR1 is MNHEY, CDR2 SVGAGI, per germline. The CDR3 covers 15 residues. The CDR3 loop reads CASSRLGQGAVKLFF. In DNA, the CDR3 is TGTGCCAGCAGTCGACTTGGACAGGGAGCGGTAAAACTGTTTTTT.

V usage is TRBV3-1 (or the pseudogene TRBV3-2) and J usage is TRBJ1-4; no clear D. V shed 4 bases and J shed 3 bases, with 15 bases lying between them. The CDR3 is made up of 16 amino acids. The germline V gene has CDR1 LGHDT and CDR2 YNNKEL (reference sequence). This chain's CDR3 is CASSPEVPASNEKLFF. Written as DNA, the CDR3 is TGTGCCAGCAGCCCAGAGGTGCCAGCCTCTAATGAAAAACTGTTTTTT.

V usage is TRBV5-5 and J usage is TRBJ1-2; D remains unclear. There are 13 residues in the CDR3. V was cut by 3 bases and J by 3 bases, with 9 bases left in between. The germline CDR1 and CDR2 sequences are SGHKS and YYEKEE (reference sequence). DNA for the CDR3: TGTGCCAGCAGCTCCTTTATGGACTATGGCTACACCTTC. Translation gives CASSSFMDYGYTF.

The genes are TRBV6-5 and TRBJ2-1; no definite D call. CDR1 is MNHEY and CDR2 is SVGAGI in the germline V gene. V was trimmed by 4 bases and J by 7 bases, leaving 17 bases between them. This CDR3 has 15 amino acids. The CDR3, as DNA: TGTGCCAGCAGTTTACATAGCCTGATACCGAATGAGCAGTTCTTC. Protein: CASSLHSLIPNEQFF.

CDR3 coding DNA: TGTGCCAGTAGTATTGCAGATAACATTCAGTACTTC. It codes for CASSIADNIQYF. J is TRBJ2-4 and V is TRBV19; D call uncertain. The CDR3 covers 12 residues. V was pared by 3 bases and J by 7 bases, with 7 bases between. Germline V gene sequence: CDR1 LNHDA, CDR2 SQIVND (reference sequence).